This TCR beta chain was identified during a study of cytomegalovirus exposure and HLA in healthy donors. In the case of this clone: Its antigen is currently unknown.

Findings and caveats of the study: Solely CMV serostatus was available to characterize immune exposure. Donors belonging to an Asian-associated ancestry cluster reportedly showed fewer N-insertions in productive TCRs than the approximately 670-donor mean, according to what a later analysis found. Later analysis identified a missense DCLRE1C variant that was linked to TCR beta V- and J-gene trimming. Being productive about 87% or about 30% of the time was typical of most TCR beta V segments in an earlier analysis.

Primers for the PCR totalled 60 Vbeta and 13 Jbeta. Sequencing was performed with immunoSEQ multiplex PCR; in TCRdb, only in-frame clones are kept and a portion is missing. The table includes some 160,000 clones, roughly four fifths detected once. The TCR comes from a male donor in good health and CMV-seropositive. The sequenced sample was PBMCs.

CDR3 coding DNA: TGTGCCAGCAGCTTAGGGTTATTTGGCGGCTATGGCTACACCTTC. This translates into CASSLGLFGGYGYTF. The rearrangement uses TRBV7-2 and TRBJ1-2; D is ambiguous. Germline V gene sequence: CDR1 SGHTA, CDR2 FQGNSA. CDR3 length equals 15 residues. The V and J ends lost 1 base and 4 bases respectively, with 13 bases between them.